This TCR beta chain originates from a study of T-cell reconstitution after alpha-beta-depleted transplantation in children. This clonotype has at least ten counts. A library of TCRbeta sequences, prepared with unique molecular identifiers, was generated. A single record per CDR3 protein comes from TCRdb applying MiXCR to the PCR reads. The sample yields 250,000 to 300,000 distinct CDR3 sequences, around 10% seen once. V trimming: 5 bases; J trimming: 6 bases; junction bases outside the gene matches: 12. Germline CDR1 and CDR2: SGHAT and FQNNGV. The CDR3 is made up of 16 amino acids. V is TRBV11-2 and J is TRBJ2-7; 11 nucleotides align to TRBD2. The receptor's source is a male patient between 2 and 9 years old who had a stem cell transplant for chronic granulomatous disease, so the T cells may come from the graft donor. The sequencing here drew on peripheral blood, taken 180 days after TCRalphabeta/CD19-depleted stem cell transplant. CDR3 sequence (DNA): TGTGCCAGCAGCCCCGGAGTAGCGGGAGGGTCTGGCGAGCAGTACTTC. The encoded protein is CASSPGVAGGSGEQYF.